The 27 T cell receptor beta chains presented below share a single source sample, sequenced in a study of T cell responses to AZD1222 COVID-19 vaccine. TCRdb keeps only in-frame clones here, not all; method: immunoSEQ multiplex PCR. The table includes about 120,000 clones, about 83% detected once. This specimen consisted of peripheral blood, obtained on day 0 of AZD1222 vaccination. The receptors shown here come from an adult in good health.

This chain joins TRBV29-1 and TRBJ2-5; D unresolved. The CDR3 is 11 amino acids. Trimming shortened V by 6 bases and J by 0 bases, and 5 bases separated the two germline ends. Germline V gene lookup returns CDR1 SQVTM and CDR2 ANQGSEA. The chain's CDR3 is CSVLNQETQYF. CDR3 sequence (DNA): TGCAGCGTCCTAAACCAAGAGACCCAGTACTTC.

The chain carries TRBV24-1 and TRBJ1-5; the D gene is possibly TRBD1 (5 bases). The CDR3 has 14 residues. The V gene's germline CDR1 is KGHDR and CDR2 SFDVKD. With 4 bases removed from V and 1 base from J, the gap between germline ends came to 7 bases. Here the CDR3 reads CATSDWDSNQPQHF. The CDR3 DNA sequence: TGTGCCACCAGTGACTGGGACAGCAATCAGCCCCAGCATTTT.

The chain combines TRBV29-1 with TRBJ2-1; 9 bases match TRBD1. Per the germline V gene, CDR1 is SQVTM and CDR2 is ANQGSEA. The V and J ends lost 3 bases and 9 bases, in that order; junction bases with no gene match: 3. The CDR3 consists of 12 residues. CDR3 protein: CSVDGTGIEQFF. The CDR3 coding sequence is TGCAGCGTTGACGGGACAGGGATTGAGCAGTTCTTC.

The chain links TRBV6-1 to TRBJ2-1; 12 bases agree with TRBD2. Germline CDR1 MNHNS, CDR2 SASEGT. Losses at the gene ends were 4 bases for V and 7 bases for J; bases not matched to a gene: 8. There are 16 residues in the CDR3. The CDR3 region is CASSGLTSGRQNEQFF. The DNA for the CDR3 is TGTGCCAGCAGTGGGTTGACTAGCGGGAGACAAAATGAGCAGTTCTTC.

The chain has TRBV6-4 and TRBJ1-1; D is undetermined. Germline-derived CDR1 and CDR2 are MRHNA and SNTAGT. The V and J ends lost 5 bases and 3 bases respectively, with 10 bases between them. The CDR3 contains 13 residues. The CDR3: CASSYAEDTEAFF. CDR3 nucleotides: TGTGCCAGCAGTTACGCAGAGGACACTGAAGCTTTCTTT.

The sample holds one count of this clone. The chain employs TRBV20-1 and TRBJ2-5; no clear D gene. The V end was cut by 4 bases, the J end by 3 bases, with 3 bases between. Germline values: CDR1 DFQATT, CDR2 SNEGSKA (reference sequence). The CDR3 runs to 10 residues. CDR3 coding DNA: TGCAGTGCTATTAAAGAGACCCAGTACTTC. Translating gives CSAIKETQYF.

The chain combines TRBV29-1 with TRBJ2-5; 10 nucleotides line up with TRBD2. V shed 6 bases, J shed 4 bases, and the junction held 5 bases outside the gene matches. The CDR3 totals 13 residues. The germline V gene encodes CDR1 SQVTM and CDR2 ANQGSEA. The CDR3 bases are TGCAGCGTAACTAGCGGGGTGGGAGAGACCCAGTACTTC. This codes for CSVTSGVGETQYF.

The rearrangement joins TRBV25-1 to TRBJ1-1; D is undetermined. The CDR3 has 13 residues. V lost 5 bases and J lost 0, with 7 bases in between. CDR1 MGHDK and CDR2 SYGVNS come from the germline V gene. CDR3 DNA: TGTGCCAGCAGTCAAAAGCTGAACACTGAAGCTTTCTTT. It specifies CASSQKLNTEAFF.

The chain has TRBV7-6 and TRBJ1-1; TRBD1 is a possible D gene (6 bases). V lost 0 bases and J 2 bases, leaving 13 bases between the germline ends. Germline CDR1 SGHVS, CDR2 FNYEAQ. This CDR3 region has 16 residues. CDR3 protein: CASSLASDSSNTEAFF. The CDR3 DNA sequence: TGTGCCAGCAGCTTAGCTTCGGACAGCAGTAACACTGAAGCTTTCTTT. The full variable domain, its missing parts supplied by reference TRBV7-6 and TRBJ1-1, is GAGVSQSPRYKVTKRGQDVALRCDPISGHVSLYWYRQALGQGPEFLTYFNYEAQQDKSGLPNDRFSAERPEGSISTLTIQRTEQRDSAMYRCASSLASDSSNTEAFFGQGTRLTVV.

This rearrangement joins TRBV18 to TRBJ2-2; TRBD1 matches 9 bases. CDR3 length: 15 amino acids. Germline CDR1 is KGHSH and CDR2 is LQKENI. V was clipped by 9 bases and J by 7 bases; unmatched bases: 12. The CDR3 reads CASQPGTGIGGELFF. In DNA form, the CDR3 reads TGTGCCAGTCAACCCGGGACAGGGATCGGCGGGGAGCTGTTTTTT.

The rearrangement joins TRBV29-1 to TRBJ2-5, with a tentative D call TRBD2 (6 bases). Trimming stripped 7 bases from V and 1 base from J, with 16 bases between. The CDR3 consists of 14 residues. The germline gives CDR1 SQVTM, CDR2 ANQGSEA. For the CDR3, the DNA is TGCAGCGCGGGGGTGCCGGTCCTCCAAGAGACCCAGTACTTC. Amino acid sequence: CSAGVPVLQETQYF.

This clone was observed a single time. The chain couples TRBV5-4 to TRBJ2-1; D is undetermined. This CDR3 comprises 16 residues. Germline V gives CDR1 SGHNT, CDR2 YYREEE (reference sequence). Deletions cut 0 bases from V and 0 bases from J, with 10 bases between. CDR3 sequence: CASSLGGISSYNEQFF. The CDR3 coding sequence is TGTGCCAGCAGCTTGGGGGGTATTAGCTCCTACAATGAGCAGTTCTTC. Full variable domain (rest looked up from reference TRBV5-4 and TRBJ2-1): ETGVTQSPTHLIKTRGQQVTLRCSSQSGHNTVSWYQQALGQGPQFIFQYYREEENGRGNFPPRFSGLQFPNYSSELNVNALELDDSALYLCASSLGGISSYNEQFFGPGTRLTVL.

V usage is TRBV6-1 and J usage is TRBJ2-4; a weak D match, TRBD2 (7 bases). V was shortened by 3 bases and J by 1 base, with 16 bases between the two germline ends. The CDR3 contains 17 residues. Germline values: CDR1 MNHNS, CDR2 SASEGT. CDR3 bases: TGTGCCAGCAGTGATTGGGGGGGCGCGAGGGCCAAAAACATTCAGTACTTC. Translating it yields CASSDWGGARAKNIQYF.

This clone was counted only a few times. The chain couples TRBV5-4 to TRBJ2-1, with D possibly matching TRBD2 (6 bases). In germline, CDR1 is SGHNT, CDR2 YYREEE (reference sequence). The CDR3 runs 16 residues. V was trimmed by 1 base and J by 5 bases, leaving 16 bases between them. CDR3 amino acids: CASSLPRRGLHNEQFF. In DNA form, the CDR3 reads TGTGCCAGCAGCTTGCCTAGGAGGGGCCTACACAATGAGCAGTTCTTC.

This chain links TRBV6-2 or TRBV6-3 with TRBJ2-2, with D uncertain. From germline, CDR1 is MNHEY and CDR2 SVGEGT. Trimming cost V 2 bases and J 4 bases, with 17 bases left between them. The CDR3 totals 17 residues. Written as DNA, the CDR3 is TGTGCCAGCAGTTACCTTCGCGGCATTCGTGCCACCGGGGAGCTGTTTTTT. Its translation: CASSYLRGIRATGELFF.

The J gene is TRBJ2-1, the V gene TRBV3-1 (or the pseudogene TRBV3-2); no clear D. The CDR3 loop spans 12 amino acids. V was trimmed by 0 bases and J by 13 bases, leaving 10 bases between them. Germline lookup yields CDR1 LGHDT and CDR2 YNNKEL (reference sequence). CDR3 region: CASSQEARTQFF. The CDR3 DNA sequence: TGTGCCAGCAGCCAAGAAGCGAGAACTCAGTTCTTC.

DNA for the CDR3: TGTGCCAGCACCGTGACAGGGGGCAGTACTTCACCCCTCCACTTT. Its protein product is CASTVTGGSTSPLHF. This sequence joins TRBV28 and TRBJ1-6; 10 bases agree with TRBD1. Germline CDR1 is MDHEN and CDR2 is SYDVKM. The V gene end was trimmed by 7 bases and the J gene end by 9 bases; junction bases not matched to a gene: 9. There are 15 residues in the CDR3.

The genes are TRBV5-1 and TRBJ2-5, with TRBD2 as a possible D gene (5 bases). Germline V gene lookup returns CDR1 SGHRS and CDR2 YFSETQ. The CDR3 runs 14 residues. V dropped 1 base and J dropped 4 bases, with 11 bases sitting between them. The CDR3 loop is CASSLRGSSETQYF. The CDR3 DNA follows: TGCGCCAGCAGCTTGAGAGGGAGTTCAGAGACCCAGTACTTC.

With regard to this clone: Other DNA sequences of this sample code for an identical CDR3. The rearrangement uses TRBV27 and TRBJ2-1; 8 bases match TRBD2. CDR3 length equals 14 residues. V shed 5 bases, J shed 0 bases, and the junction held 0 bases outside the gene matches. Germline CDR1 reads MNHEY; CDR2 reads SMNVEV (reference sequence). The CDR3 is CASSGTSSYNEQFF. CDR3 DNA sequence: TGTGCCAGCAGTGGGACTAGCTCCTACAATGAGCAGTTCTTC.

This clone was seen just once. The V call is TRBV7-2, the J call TRBJ1-4; the D gene is possibly TRBD1 (5 bases). Trimming shortened V by 5 bases and J by 14 bases, and 18 bases separated the two germline ends. CDR3 size: 13 residues. Germline-derived CDR1 and CDR2 are SGHTA and FQGNSA. The DNA for the CDR3 is TGTGCCAGCAGCCCGCCGGGACTAGCCGTCCTGTTTTTT. Residues: CASSPPGLAVLFF. Filled out from reference TRBV7-2 and TRBJ1-4, the complete variable domain reads GAGVSQSPSNKVTEKGKDVELRCDPISGHTALYWYRQSLGQGLEFLIYFQGNSAPDKSGLPSDRFSAERTGGSVSTLTIQRTQQEDSAVYLCASSPPGLAVLFFGSGTQLSVL.

The chain carries TRBV28 and TRBJ2-1; TRBD2 aligns across 11 bases. After removal of 5 bases from V and 6 bases from J, the junction contained 9 bases not matched to a gene. Germline lookup yields CDR1 MDHEN and CDR2 SYDVKM. This CDR3 is 16 amino acids long. The CDR3 DNA is TGTGCCAGCAGTACCTTAGCGGGAGGGGGGTTCAATGAGCAGTTCTTC. This encodes CASSTLAGGGFNEQFF.

The V call is TRBV2, the J call TRBJ2-1; TRBD1 might be the D (8 bases). V shed 6 bases and J shed 7 bases, with 19 bases lying between them. Germline CDR1 SNHLY, CDR2 FYNNEI. The CDR3 spans 15 residues. The CDR3 here is CASRPTGGDWNEQFF. In DNA, the CDR3 is TGTGCCAGCAGACCCACAGGGGGGGATTGGAATGAGCAGTTCTTC.

CDR3 nucleotide sequence: TGTGCCAGCAGTCGACTAGCGGGAGGAGCGGAGCTGTTTTTT. Translating it yields CASSRLAGGAELFF. The rearrangement joins TRBV7-9 to TRBJ2-2; 13 nucleotides align to TRBD2. Trimming removed 6 bases from V and 10 bases from J; junction bases left unmatched: 5. In germline, CDR1 is SEHNR, CDR2 FQNEAQ (reference sequence). The CDR3 spans 14 residues. Variable domain in full (rest from reference TRBV7-9 and TRBJ2-2): DTGVSQNPRHKITKRGQNVTFRCDPISEHNRLYWYRQTLGQGPEFLTYFQNEAQLEKSRLLSDRFSAERPKGSFSTLEIQRTEQGDSAMYLCASSRLAGGAELFFGEGSRLTVL.

The rearrangement joins TRBV4-1 to TRBJ2-7, with TRBD2 matching 7 bases. Trimming cost V 4 bases and J 4 bases; bases outside gene matches: 10. The germline gives CDR1 MGHRA, CDR2 YSYEKL. CDR3 size: 15 residues. In nucleotides, the CDR3 is TGCGCCAGCAGCCTCTCATGGGAGGGTAGGTACGAGCAGTACTTC. Its protein product is CASSLSWEGRYEQYF.

The chain combines TRBV3-1 (or the pseudogene TRBV3-2) with TRBJ2-5, with TRBD2 matching over 10 bases. The CDR3 length is 16 residues. With 1 base clipped from V and 5 bases from J, the junction kept 7 bases outside the gene matches. CDR1 is LGHDT, CDR2 YNNKEL, per germline (reference sequence). This chain's CDR3 is CASSQAAGGPRETQYF. The CDR3 nucleotides are TGTGCCAGCAGCCAAGCAGCGGGAGGGCCGCGGGAGACCCAGTACTTC.

The V gene is TRBV6-1, the J gene TRBJ1-5, with 8 bases matching TRBD1. This CDR3 has 15 residues. Germline V gene sequence: CDR1 MNHNS, CDR2 SASEGT. J was trimmed by 7 bases and V by 2 bases; bases with no gene match: 7. The chain's CDR3 is CASSERTGPDQPQHF. The CDR3 region has the DNA TGTGCCAGCAGTGAAAGGACAGGGCCAGACCAGCCCCAGCATTTT.

The chain recombines TRBV5-1 with TRBJ2-5; D is unclear. Trimming cost V 1 base and J 5 bases, with 6 bases left between them. Germline V gene sequence: CDR1 SGHRS, CDR2 YFSETQ. This CDR3 region has 12 residues. The CDR3 spells CASSLPSETQYF. Written as DNA, the CDR3 is TGCGCCAGCAGCTTGCCTTCCGAGACCCAGTACTTC.